This TCR beta chain was profiled in a study of cytomegalovirus exposure and HLA in healthy donors. Libraries were prepared by immunoSEQ multiplex PCR; TCRdb keeps only in-frame clonotypes and omits some of them. The sample has more than 250,000 clones, about nine tenths seen once. The sample taken for sequencing was PBMCs. The clonotype originates from a woman in her twenties or thirties in good health and CMV-seropositive.

The CDR3 region has the DNA TGTGCCAGCAGTACGACAGGGTTCGGTATTGAGCAGTTCTTC. It yields the protein CASSTTGFGIEQFF. The V and J genes are TRBV25-1 and TRBJ2-1; 7 nucleotides match TRBD1. The CDR3 is made up of 14 amino acids. V was clipped by 5 bases and J by 9 bases; unmatched bases: 10. CDR1 and CDR2 (germline): MGHDK, SYGVNS.